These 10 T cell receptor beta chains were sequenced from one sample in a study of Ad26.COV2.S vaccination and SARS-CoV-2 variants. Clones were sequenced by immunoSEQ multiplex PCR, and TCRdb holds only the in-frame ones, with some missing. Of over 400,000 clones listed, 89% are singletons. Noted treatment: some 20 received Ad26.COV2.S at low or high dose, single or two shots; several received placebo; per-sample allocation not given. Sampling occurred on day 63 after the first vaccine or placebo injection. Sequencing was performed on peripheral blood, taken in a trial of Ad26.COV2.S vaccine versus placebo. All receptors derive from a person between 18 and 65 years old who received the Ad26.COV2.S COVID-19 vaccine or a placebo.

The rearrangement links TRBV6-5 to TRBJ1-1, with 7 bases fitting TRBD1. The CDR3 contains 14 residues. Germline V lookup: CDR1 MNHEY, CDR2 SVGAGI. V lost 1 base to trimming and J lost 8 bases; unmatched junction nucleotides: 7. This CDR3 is CASSYLGGEMEAFF. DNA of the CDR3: TGTGCCAGCAGTTACTTAGGGGGCGAAATGGAAGCTTTCTTT.

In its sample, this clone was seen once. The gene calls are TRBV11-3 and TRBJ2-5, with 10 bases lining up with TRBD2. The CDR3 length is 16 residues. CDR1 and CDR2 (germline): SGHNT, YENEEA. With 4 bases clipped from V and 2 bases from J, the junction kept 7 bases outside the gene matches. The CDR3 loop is CASSSGLAGAQETQYF. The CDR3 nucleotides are TGTGCCAGCAGCTCCGGCCTAGCGGGAGCTCAAGAGACCCAGTACTTC.

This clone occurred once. The CDR3 spells CASSLGLAESSYNEQFF. CDR3 in DNA: TGCGCCAGCAGCTTGGGACTAGCGGAAAGCTCCTACAATGAGCAGTTCTTC. The chain links TRBV5-1 to TRBJ2-1; 9 bases are shared with TRBD2. Germline assignment: CDR1 SGHRS and CDR2 YFSETQ. CDR3 length: 17 residues. J gave up 0 bases and V 0 bases, and 4 bases lay outside the gene matches.

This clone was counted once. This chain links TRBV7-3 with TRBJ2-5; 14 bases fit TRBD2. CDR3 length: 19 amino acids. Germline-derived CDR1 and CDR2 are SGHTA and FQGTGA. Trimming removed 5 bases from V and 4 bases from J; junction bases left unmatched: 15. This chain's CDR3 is CASSPRVGTSGSGTETQYF. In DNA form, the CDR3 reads TGTGCCAGCAGCCCGCGGGTTGGGACTAGCGGGAGTGGAACAGAGACCCAGTACTTC.

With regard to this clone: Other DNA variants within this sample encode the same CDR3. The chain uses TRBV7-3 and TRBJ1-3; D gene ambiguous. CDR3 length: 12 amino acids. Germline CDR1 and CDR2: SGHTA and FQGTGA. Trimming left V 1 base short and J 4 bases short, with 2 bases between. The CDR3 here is CASSLNGNTIYF. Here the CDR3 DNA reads TGTGCCAGCAGCTTAAACGGAAACACCATATATTTT.

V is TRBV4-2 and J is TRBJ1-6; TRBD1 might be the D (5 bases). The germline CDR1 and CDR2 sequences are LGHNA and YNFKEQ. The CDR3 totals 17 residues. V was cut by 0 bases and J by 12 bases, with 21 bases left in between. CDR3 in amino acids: CASSQDEEAPRRGPLHF. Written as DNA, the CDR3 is TGTGCCAGCAGCCAAGATGAGGAAGCGCCAAGAAGGGGACCCCTCCACTTT.

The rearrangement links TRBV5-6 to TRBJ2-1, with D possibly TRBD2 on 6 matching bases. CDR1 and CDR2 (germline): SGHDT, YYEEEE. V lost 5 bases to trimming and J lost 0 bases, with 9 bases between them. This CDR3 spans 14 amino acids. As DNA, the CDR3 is TGTGCCAGCAGGGAGGGAGTCTCCTACAATGAGCAGTTCTTC. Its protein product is CASREGVSYNEQFF.

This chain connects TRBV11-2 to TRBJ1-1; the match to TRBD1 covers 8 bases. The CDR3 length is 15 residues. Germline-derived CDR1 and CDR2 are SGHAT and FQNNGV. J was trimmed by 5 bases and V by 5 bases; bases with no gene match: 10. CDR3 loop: CASSTDRGRRTEAFF. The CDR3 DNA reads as TGTGCCAGCAGCACCGACAGGGGCAGACGAACTGAAGCTTTCTTT.

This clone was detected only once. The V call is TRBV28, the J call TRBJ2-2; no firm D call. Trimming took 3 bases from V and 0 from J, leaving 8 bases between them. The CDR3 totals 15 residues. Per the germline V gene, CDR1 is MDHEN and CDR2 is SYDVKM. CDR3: CASSFQIANTGELFF. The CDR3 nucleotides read TGTGCCAGCAGTTTTCAAATCGCGAACACCGGGGAGCTGTTTTTT.

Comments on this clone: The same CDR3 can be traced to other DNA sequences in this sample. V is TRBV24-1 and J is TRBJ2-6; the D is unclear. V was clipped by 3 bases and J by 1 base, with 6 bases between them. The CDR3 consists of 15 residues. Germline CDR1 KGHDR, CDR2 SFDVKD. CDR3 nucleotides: TGTGCCACCAGTGATGCTACATCTGGGGCCAACGTCCTGACTTTC. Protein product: CATSDATSGANVLTF.